The T cell receptor (beta chain) under discussion was sequenced for a study of cytomegalovirus exposure and HLA in healthy donors. Vbeta (60) and Jbeta (13) primers were used in the PCR. Assay used: immunoSEQ multiplex PCR; TCRdb lists only in-frame clones, some missing. This table has 100,000 to 140,000 clones, approximately 74% appearing once. The germline V gene has CDR1 SGHAT and CDR2 FQNNGV. V trimming: 10 bases; J trimming: 4 bases; junction bases outside the gene matches: 14. This CDR3 spans 15 amino acids. The source is a middle-aged woman in good health and CMV-seropositive. This chain uses TRBV11-2 with TRBJ2-5; 8 bases match TRBD1. The specimen sequenced was PBMCs. The CDR3 protein is CANQLRTGLGETQYF. In nucleotides, the CDR3 is TGTGCCAATCAACTAAGGACAGGGTTAGGAGAGACCCAGTACTTC.